The source of this TCR beta chain is a study of T cell repertoires and leukemia-associated antigens. Study observations and caveats: Whether expanded clones are antigen-specific and functional remains untested.

Before use, CD3+ T cells rested overnight in serum-free medium. TCRdb redid the calling of the 5' RACE reads with MiXCR, one entry per CDR3 protein. The sample has 8,000 to 10,000 distinct CDR3 sequences, 40% to 45% seen once; the top ten hold around 57%. This clonotype was seen repeatedly, ten times or more. Its specificity is not known. Trimming took 0 bases from V and 0 from J, leaving 6 bases between them. The length of the CDR3 is 16 residues. Germline CDR1 MNHEY, CDR2 SMNVEV (reference sequence). The V gene is TRBV27, the J gene TRBJ1-6, with D uncertain. Sequencing input: CD3+ T cells sorted from blood and cultured. The sequence derives from a female donor in good health. CDR3 in DNA: TGTGCCAGCAGTTTATCTACCACCTCCTATAATTCACCCCTCCACTTT. The encoded protein is CASSLSTTSYNSPLHF.